The clone carrying this TCR beta chain was counted at least ten times. Germline trimming cut 2 bases from V and 4 bases from J; bases unmatched to any gene: 14. Germline loops: CDR1 MNHNS, CDR2 SASEGT. This CDR3 is 20 amino acids long. This sample stems from a study of T cells in Graves' hyperthyroidism and ophthalmopathy. Study at large: Peripheral blood sampling occurred at initial diagnosis, before any treatment.

Amplification of TCR beta CDR3 regions used RNA as the template. A set of HTBI primers served as the primers for a first-round RT-PCR of the TCR CDR3. Each CDR3 protein gets one entry after TCRdb re-called the multiplex PCR reads with MiXCR. This table has about 360,000 distinct CDR3 sequences, about a fifth appearing once. Material for sequencing was blood. The V and J genes are TRBV6-1 and TRBJ2-5, with 15 nucleotides matching TRBD2. This sequence was found in a woman under 30 with Graves' hyperthyroidism. CDR3 nucleotide sequence: TGTGCCAGCAGTGAATCGCATCTTTGGACTAGCGGGGGGGAAATAGAGACCCAGTACTTC. Protein product: CASSESHLWTSGGEIETQYF.